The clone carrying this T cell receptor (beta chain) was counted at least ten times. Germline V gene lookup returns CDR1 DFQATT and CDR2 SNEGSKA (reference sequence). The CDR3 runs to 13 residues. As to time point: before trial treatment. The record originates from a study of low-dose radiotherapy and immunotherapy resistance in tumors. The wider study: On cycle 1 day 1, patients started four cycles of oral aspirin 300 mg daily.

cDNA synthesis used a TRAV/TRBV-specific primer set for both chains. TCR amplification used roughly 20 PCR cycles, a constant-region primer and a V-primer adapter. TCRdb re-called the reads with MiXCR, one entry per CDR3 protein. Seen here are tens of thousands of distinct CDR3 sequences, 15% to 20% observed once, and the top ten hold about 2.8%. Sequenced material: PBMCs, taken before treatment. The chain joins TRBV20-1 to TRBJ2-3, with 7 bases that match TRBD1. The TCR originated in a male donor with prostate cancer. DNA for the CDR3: TGCTCCGGAGTCAAAGGGGGCCCAGATACGCAGTATTTT. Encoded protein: CSGVKGGPDTQYF.